These 21 T cell receptor beta chains share one sample of origin, sequenced in a study of T cell responses to AZD1222 COVID-19 vaccine. Only in-frame clones appear in the TCRdb table, and some are missing; sequencing was by immunoSEQ multiplex PCR. The table shows roughly 130,000 clones, with approximately 86% occurring only once. Sequencing used peripheral blood, obtained on day 0 of AZD1222 vaccination. The receptors shown here come from an adult in good health.

The chain uses TRBV6-5 and TRBJ1-3, with a weak D call TRBD1 (5 bases). The germline V gene encodes CDR1 MNHEY and CDR2 SVGAGI. The V end lost 5 bases, the J end lost 3 bases, and 11 bases lay between the germline ends. This CDR3 has 14 amino acids. Here the CDR3 reads CASSPTGLGNTIYF. In nucleotides, the CDR3 is TGTGCCAGCAGTCCGACGGGGCTTGGAAACACCATATATTTT.

The rearrangement uses TRBV2 and TRBJ1-2; TRBD1 is a possible D gene (5 bases). This CDR3 contains 13 residues. Trimming stripped 11 bases from V and 4 bases from J, with 17 bases between. Germline V gene sequence: CDR1 SNHLY, CDR2 FYNNEI. The chain's CDR3 is CAHTVGTIYGYTF. The DNA of the CDR3 is TGTGCCCACACCGTGGGGACGATCTATGGCTACACCTTC.

The chain couples TRBV9 to TRBJ2-7, with D tentatively TRBD2 (5 bases). The CDR3 is made up of 15 amino acids. Germline loops: CDR1 SGDLS, CDR2 YYNGEE. The ends were cut back, 0 bases at V and 0 bases at J, with 10 bases in the middle. For the CDR3, the DNA is TGTGCCAGCAGCGTAGGGGTGGGAGCCTCCTACGAGCAGTACTTC. Amino acid sequence: CASSVGVGASYEQYF.

This clone is a singleton in its sample. This chain uses TRBV6-5 with TRBJ2-7; TRBD2 aligns across 11 bases. Germline V gene sequence: CDR1 MNHEY, CDR2 SVGAGI. The J segment lost 6 bases and the V segment lost 8 bases, leaving 6 bases of the junction unmatched. There are 13 residues in the CDR3. Written as DNA, the CDR3 is TGTGCCAGCGGAAGACTAGCGGGATTCGAGCAGTACTTC. Protein product: CASGRLAGFEQYF.

CDR3 in DNA: TGTGCCAGCAGCGCACAGGGGGGTGACCAGCCCCAGCATTTT. Amino acid sequence: CASSAQGGDQPQHF. The J gene is TRBJ1-5, the V gene TRBV9, with TRBD1 matching 8 bases. V lost 3 bases, J lost 7 bases, and 6 bases stayed unmatched. The CDR3 is made up of 14 amino acids. From germline, CDR1 is SGDLS and CDR2 YYNGEE.

CDR3 nucleotides: TGTGCCAGCAGCTTAGGAGGGTTGGAAGTGGAGACCCAGTACTTC. Protein sequence: CASSLGGLEVETQYF. This sequence joins TRBV7-9 and TRBJ2-5; D possibly corresponds to TRBD2 (5 bases). CDR3 length: 15 residues. CDR1 and CDR2 (germline): SEHNR, FQNEAQ (reference sequence). V gave up 1 base and J gave up 5 bases, with 14 bases separating them.

The J gene is TRBJ2-6, the V gene TRBV3-1 (or the pseudogene TRBV3-2); D not certain. The V end lost 0 bases, the J end lost 0 bases, and 6 bases lay between the germline ends. The CDR3 length is 16 residues. CDR1 LGHDT and CDR2 YNNKEL come from the germline V gene (reference sequence). The CDR3 loop reads CASSQDSSSGANVLTF. In DNA form, the CDR3 reads TGTGCCAGCAGCCAAGATAGTAGCTCTGGGGCCAACGTCCTGACTTTC.

The chain couples TRBV11-2 to TRBJ2-5, with a tentative D call TRBD2 (6 bases). Trimming pared 1 base from V and 1 base from J, leaving 13 bases between. Germline values: CDR1 SGHAT, CDR2 FQNNGV. The CDR3 has 16 amino acids. The CDR3 DNA follows: TGTGCCAGCAGCTTAGGTTATGGCGGGGCCCAAGAGACCCAGTACTTC. Amino acids: CASSLGYGGAQETQYF.

V and J are TRBV10-3 and TRBJ1-6; 9 bases are a match to TRBD1. With 10 bases clipped from V and 7 bases from J, the junction kept 11 bases outside the gene matches. This CDR3 has 15 residues. Looked up from germline, CDR1 is ENHRY and CDR2 is SYGVKD. CDR3 protein: CATRVTGGQNSPLHF. The CDR3 nucleotides read TGTGCCACCAGGGTGACAGGGGGACAGAATTCACCCCTCCACTTT.

The CDR3 nucleotides are TGCGCCAGCAGCCAGGCCGCAGGGGTACTGAATGAGCAGTTCTTC. Translating gives CASSQAAGVLNEQFF. The rearrangement uses TRBV4-1 and TRBJ2-1; possibly TRBD1 for D (6 bases). Germline lookup yields CDR1 MGHRA and CDR2 YSYEKL. V was shortened by 3 bases and J by 7 bases, with 16 bases between the two germline ends. CDR3 length equals 15 residues.

This chain links TRBV15 with TRBJ1-1; D unresolved. The CDR3 sequence is 14 residues long. V gave up 1 base and J gave up 9 bases, with 15 bases separating them. Looked up from germline, CDR1 is LNHNV and CDR2 is YYDKDF (reference sequence). Here the CDR3 reads CATSRAEGDPQAFF. The DNA of the CDR3 is TGTGCCACCAGCAGAGCTGAAGGAGACCCCCAAGCTTTCTTT. Drawing the rest from reference TRBV15 and TRBJ1-1, the complete variable domain is DAMVIQNPRYQVTQFGKPVTLSCSQTLNHNVMYWYQQKSSQAPKLLFHYYDKDFNNEADTPDNFQSRRPNTSFCFLDIRSPGLGDTAMYLCATSRAEGDPQAFFGQGTRLTVV.

V gene TRBV7-2 combines with J gene TRBJ2-1; D might be TRBD1 (5 bases). Trimming took off 5 bases at V and 7 bases at J, with 12 bases between the two ends. This CDR3 is 13 amino acids long. Germline CDR1 reads SGHTA; CDR2 reads FQGNSA. The CDR3 protein is CASSTRQKNEQFF. Written as DNA, the CDR3 is TGTGCCAGCAGCACTCGACAGAAGAATGAGCAGTTCTTC. The full variable domain, completed using reference TRBV7-2 and TRBJ2-1, is GAGVSQSPSNKVTEKGKDVELRCDPISGHTALYWYRQSLGQGLEFLIYFQGNSAPDKSGLPSDRFSAERTGGSVSTLTIQRTQQEDSAVYLCASSTRQKNEQFFGPGTRLTVL.

This clone was recorded a few times. The genes are TRBV13 and TRBJ2-5; 10 nucleotides match TRBD2. This CDR3 spans 19 amino acids. Germline V CDR1 and CDR2: PRHDT, FYEKMQ (reference sequence). The trim removed 1 base at V and 5 bases at J, leaving 16 bases unmatched. CDR3 loop: CASSLVRASGGSNLETQYF. CDR3 bases: TGTGCCAGCAGCTTAGTACGGGCTAGCGGGGGTTCAAATCTTGAGACCCAGTACTTC.

This clone was seen once. The V gene is TRBV24-1, the J gene TRBJ2-2; tentative D call: TRBD1 (6 bases). V was trimmed by 4 bases and J by 4 bases, leaving 15 bases between them. Germline CDR1 KGHDR, CDR2 SFDVKD. The length of the CDR3 is 16 residues. The CDR3 coding sequence is TGTGCCACCAGTGACCAGAGTGGGACAATCACCGGGGAGCTGTTTTTT. It translates to CATSDQSGTITGELFF.

J is TRBJ2-5 and V is TRBV20-1; D gene ambiguous. V was trimmed by 3 bases and J by 5 bases, leaving 13 bases between them. This CDR3 contains 13 residues. Per the germline V gene, CDR1 is DFQATT and CDR2 is SNEGSKA (reference sequence). CDR3 sequence: CSASLYFRETQYF. The DNA of the CDR3 is TGCAGTGCTAGTCTCTACTTTCGGGAGACCCAGTACTTC.

The chain combines TRBV27 with TRBJ1-2, with a weak D call TRBD1 (6 bases). Germline V lookup: CDR1 MNHEY, CDR2 SMNVEV (reference sequence). The V end lost 2 bases, the J end lost 8 bases, and 15 bases lay between the germline ends. The CDR3 runs 14 residues. The CDR3 sequence is CASSLRLGGLGYTF. CDR3 DNA sequence: TGTGCCAGCAGTTTAAGGCTGGGGGGGCTAGGCTACACCTTC.

The gene calls are TRBV2 and TRBJ1-2, with D perhaps matching TRBD1 (5 bases). The germline gives CDR1 SNHLY, CDR2 FYNNEI. Trimming removed 6 bases from V and 5 bases from J, with 16 bases in between. CDR3 length equals 14 residues. The CDR3 reads CASRATGDYYGYTF. The CDR3 bases are TGTGCCAGCAGGGCAACCGGGGACTATTATGGCTACACCTTC.

The rearrangement uses TRBV7-6 and TRBJ1-4; TRBD1 matches at 7 bases. V was pared by 5 bases and J by 2 bases, with 14 bases of the junction left unmatched. The CDR3 is 18 amino acids. CDR1 is SGHVS, CDR2 FNYEAQ, per germline. CDR3 protein: CASSRLPTGRNTNEKLFF. In nucleotides, the CDR3 is TGTGCCAGCAGCCGACTGCCGACAGGGCGGAACACTAATGAAAAACTGTTTTTT.

V and J are TRBV4-3 and TRBJ1-3; D remains unclear. From germline, CDR1 is LGHNA and CDR2 YSLEER. V was clipped by 0 bases and J by 2 bases, with 8 bases between them. This CDR3 is 15 amino acids long. The CDR3 coding sequence is TGCGCCAGCAGCCAAGAATCTGGTACTGGAAACACCATATATTTT. It codes for CASSQESGTGNTIYF.

Turning to this clone: Other DNA sequences in the sample encode the same CDR3. The chain carries TRBV18 and TRBJ1-1; TRBD1 matches at 7 bases. This CDR3 is built from 14 residues. Trimming at V came to 6 bases and at J to 0 bases, leaving 4 bases not matched to a gene. Germline CDR1 reads KGHSH; CDR2 reads LQKENI. CDR3 amino acids: CASSPGQLNTEAFF. DNA for the CDR3: TGTGCCAGCTCGCCGGGACAGTTGAACACTGAAGCTTTCTTT.

In DNA, the CDR3 is TGTGCCAGCAGTTTAGAGAGGACGGTCGAAGCTTTCTTT. Amino acids: CASSLERTVEAFF. The J gene is TRBJ1-1, the V gene TRBV28, with unresolved D. This CDR3 region has 13 residues. V lost 2 bases and J lost 8, with 12 bases in between. Looked up from germline, CDR1 is MDHEN and CDR2 is SYDVKM.